Presented here are 25 T cell receptor beta chains from one specimen sequenced in a study of cytotoxic CD8 clonotypes in ibrutinib-treated CLL. The assay was immunoSEQ multiplex PCR, and TCRdb's table has in-frame clones only and misses some. The data hold under 150,000 clones, with around 93% observed a single time. Material: PBMCs, obtained after 12 months of ibrutinib treatment. The receptors here all came from a human donor with chronic lymphocytic leukemia.

The V gene is TRBV19, the J gene TRBJ2-1; 14 positions agree with TRBD2. Germline CDR1 reads LNHDA; CDR2 reads SQIVND (reference sequence). V shed 5 bases and J 8 bases; nucleotides not matched to a gene: 11. The CDR3 is 17 amino acids. This CDR3 reads CASSSYTGLAGGDEQFF. CDR3 nucleotide sequence: TGTGCCAGTAGTTCCTACACCGGACTAGCGGGAGGCGATGAGCAGTTCTTC.

The chain joins TRBV19 to TRBJ1-5, with 8 bases aligning to TRBD1. The V and J ends lost 4 bases and 4 bases, in that order; junction bases with no gene match: 9. The CDR3 covers 16 residues. CDR1 and CDR2 (germline): LNHDA, SQIVND (reference sequence). As DNA, the CDR3 is TGTGCCAGTAGTAAAGACAGGGGTTATATTAATCAGCCCCAGCATTTT. Residues: CASSKDRGYINQPQHF.

The chain uses TRBV28 and TRBJ2-7, with 12 bases fitting TRBD2. There are 18 residues in the CDR3. Germline CDR1 and CDR2: MDHEN and SYDVKM. With V trimmed by 6 bases and J by 2 bases, 14 bases remained unmatched. CDR3 in amino acids: CASSRSSGRGGKTYEQYF. CDR3 bases: TGTGCCAGCAGCCGCTCTAGCGGGAGGGGTGGTAAGACCTACGAGCAGTACTTC.

The chain recombines TRBV19 with TRBJ2-3; TRBD1 matches 7 bases. V trimming: 5 bases; J trimming: 0 bases; junction bases outside the gene matches: 5. Germline CDR1 and CDR2: LNHDA and SQIVND (reference sequence). This CDR3 region has 15 residues. The CDR3 coding sequence is TGTGCCAGTAGTCCACGACAGGGCAGCACAGATACGCAGTATTTT. Translation: CASSPRQGSTDTQYF.

The chain carries TRBV5-8 and TRBJ1-4, with TRBD1 matching 10 bases. J gave up 4 bases and V 4 bases, and 7 bases lay outside the gene matches. This CDR3 region has 16 residues. Germline values: CDR1 SGHTS, CDR2 YDEGEE. CDR3 protein: CASSRGQGIGNEKLFF. CDR3 DNA sequence: TGTGCCAGCAGCAGGGGACAGGGGATTGGTAATGAAAAACTGTTTTTT.

The chain links TRBV30 to TRBJ2-2; 8 nucleotides align to TRBD1. V shed 0 bases and J 6 bases; nucleotides not matched to a gene: 12. The CDR3 extends over 17 amino acids. Germline V lookup: CDR1 GTSNPN, CDR2 SVGIG (reference sequence). The CDR3: CAWSVLLGPGGPGELFF. For the CDR3, the DNA is TGTGCCTGGAGTGTACTTTTGGGGCCAGGGGGCCCCGGGGAGCTGTTTTTT.

This clone has a single count. This chain joins TRBV11-3 and TRBJ2-7; TRBD1 matches 7 bases. The CDR3 is made up of 13 amino acids. The V and J ends lost 5 bases and 6 bases, in that order; junction bases with no gene match: 7. Germline values: CDR1 SGHNT, CDR2 YENEEA. CDR3 region: CASSRQGSVEQYF. The CDR3 DNA reads TGTGCCAGCAGCCGACAGGGCTCTGTCGAGCAGTACTTC.

The chain joins TRBV5-1 to TRBJ2-1; D tentatively fits TRBD1 or TRBD2 (6 bases each). The CDR3 covers 15 residues. Per the germline V gene, CDR1 is SGHRS and CDR2 is YFSETQ. Trimming cost V 4 bases and J 4 bases, with 15 bases left between them. The CDR3 protein is CASSGGRATYNEQFF. The CDR3 bases are TGCGCCAGCAGCGGGGGGCGGGCAACGTACAATGAGCAGTTCTTC.

This rearrangement joins TRBV5-1 to TRBJ2-1; 7 positions agree with TRBD2. This CDR3 region has 14 residues. Trimming cost V 1 base and J 4 bases; bases outside gene matches: 2. Germline V gives CDR1 SGHRS, CDR2 YFSETQ. The CDR3 spells CASSLSGRYNEQFF. The CDR3 DNA is TGCGCCAGCAGCTTGTCCGGGAGGTACAATGAGCAGTTCTTC. Variable domain in full (rest from reference TRBV5-1 and TRBJ2-1): KAGVTQTPRYLIKTRGQQVTLSCSPISGHRSVSWYQQTPGQGLQFLFEYFSETQRNKGNFPGRFSGRQFSNSRSEMNVSTLELGDSALYLCASSLSGRYNEQFFGPGTRLTVL.

J is TRBJ2-1 and V is TRBV19, with 10 positions matching TRBD2. The germline V gene has CDR1 LNHDA and CDR2 SQIVND (reference sequence). Trimming at V came to 1 base and at J to 0 bases, leaving 6 bases not matched to a gene. The CDR3 runs 18 residues. The CDR3 reads CASSIATSGPSSYNEQFF. CDR3 coding DNA: TGTGCCAGTAGTATAGCGACTAGCGGGCCGAGCTCCTACAATGAGCAGTTCTTC.

The rearrangement uses TRBV29-1 and TRBJ1-1; 8 bases fit TRBD1. With V trimmed by 6 bases and J by 2 bases, 14 bases remained unmatched. This CDR3 spans 16 amino acids. CDR1 is SQVTM and CDR2 is ANQGSEA in the germline V gene. The DNA of the CDR3 is TGCAGCGTGGGATCAGGGGGCGTCGGTCGTAACACTGAAGCTTTCTTT. Its translation is CSVGSGGVGRNTEAFF.

This clone appeared a single time. This chain connects TRBV7-9 to TRBJ2-5, with D tentatively TRBD1 (5 bases). The germline V gene has CDR1 SEHNR and CDR2 FQNEAQ (reference sequence). Trimming cost V 5 bases and J 5 bases, with 21 bases left between them. The CDR3 is 16 amino acids. CDR3 residues: CASSLRGTDKGETQYF. CDR3 nucleotides: TGTGCCAGCAGCCTTAGAGGCACCGACAAGGGGGAGACCCAGTACTTC.

In regard to this clone: This CDR3 is also generated by other DNA sequences in the sample. The rearrangement links TRBV5-1 to TRBJ2-7; D unresolved. V lost 0 bases to trimming and J lost 0 bases, with 7 bases between them. The V gene's germline CDR1 is SGHRS and CDR2 YFSETQ. This CDR3 has 14 amino acids. CDR3 region: CASSLGSSSYEQYF. The CDR3 DNA reads as TGCGCCAGCAGCTTGGGAAGTAGCTCCTACGAGCAGTACTTC.

V is TRBV2 and J is TRBJ2-1, with 7 positions matching TRBD2. The J segment lost 9 bases and the V segment lost 6 bases, leaving 14 bases of the junction unmatched. Germline values: CDR1 SNHLY, CDR2 FYNNEI. CDR3 length equals 15 residues. The CDR3 nucleotides read TGTGCCAGCAGCCCTACTAGCCCCCGGGAGGTTGAGCAGTTCTTC. Protein product: CASSPTSPREVEQFF.

The CDR3 DNA follows: TGTGCCAGCAGCCTTAACGTGGGAGGCTACACCTTC. Amino acids: CASSLNVGGYTF. The chain carries TRBV6-1 and TRBJ1-2; D remains unclear. Trimming took off 6 bases at V and 8 bases at J, with 13 bases between the two ends. In germline, CDR1 is MNHNS, CDR2 SASEGT. This CDR3 spans 12 amino acids.

The chain uses TRBV5-1 and TRBJ2-7; D remains ambiguous. The CDR3 has 16 amino acids. CDR1 and CDR2 from the germline V gene are SGHRS and YFSETQ. The ends were cut back, 4 bases at V and 0 bases at J, with 17 bases in the middle. The CDR3 sequence is CASSPHSTHGSYEQYF. The CDR3 coding sequence is TGCGCCAGCAGCCCCCACTCGACACACGGCTCCTACGAGCAGTACTTC.

The chain combines TRBV11-3 with TRBJ2-1, with 7 bases matching TRBD2. CDR1 is SGHNT, CDR2 YENEEA, per germline. The J segment lost 7 bases and the V segment lost 8 bases, leaving 5 bases of the junction unmatched. CDR3 length equals 12 residues. The CDR3, as DNA: TGTGCCAGCGGGAGGGCGGGTAATGAGCAGTTCTTC. It encodes CASGRAGNEQFF.

The chain links TRBV21-1 to TRBJ1-1; the table names TRBD1, a call not compared with the DNA. TRBV21-1 is described as a pseudogene. The CDR3 runs 17 residues. CDR3 sequence: CASSKSPTTGPFREAFF. CDR3 nucleotide sequence: TGTGCCAGCAGCAAGTCCCCAACGACAGGGCCGTTTCGTGAAGCTTTCTTT.

The gene calls are TRBV10-1 and TRBJ1-1; D is uncertain. V gave up 2 bases and J gave up 7 bases, with 14 bases separating them. Germline V gives CDR1 WNHNN, CDR2 SYGVQD (reference sequence). This CDR3 comprises 14 residues. CDR3 nucleotides: TGCGCCAGCAGTGAGAGGCAGGTTGGGGTTGAAGCTTTCTTT. Translated, it gives CASSERQVGVEAFF.

The CDR3 nucleotides are TGTGCCTGGAGTAAACAGGTCGATACGCAGTATTTT. It specifies CAWSKQVDTQYF. The chain is built from TRBV30 and TRBJ2-3, with D perhaps TRBD1 (5 bases). V lost 2 bases to trimming and J lost 6 bases, with 9 bases between them. CDR3 length equals 12 residues. CDR1 GTSNPN and CDR2 SVGIG come from the germline V gene (reference sequence).

The gene calls are TRBV5-1 and TRBJ2-1; 13 positions agree with TRBD2. The CDR3 sequence is 17 residues long. Per the germline V gene, CDR1 is SGHRS and CDR2 is YFSETQ. J lost 5 bases, V lost 4 bases, and 9 bases had no gene match. This chain's CDR3 is CASSKLPGLAGDNEQFF. The DNA of the CDR3 is TGCGCCAGCAGCAAACTGCCCGGACTAGCGGGAGACAATGAGCAGTTCTTC.

Here the CDR3 DNA reads TGTGCCAGCAGTTATAGGTCCGAGTACGAGCAGTACTTC. This codes for CASSYRSEYEQYF. The rearrangement joins TRBV6-5 to TRBJ2-7; no clear D. Between the trimmed V and J ends, which lost 3 bases and 4 bases, there was a span of 10 bases. CDR1 and CDR2 from the germline V gene are MNHEY and SVGAGI. There are 13 residues in the CDR3.

This sequence joins TRBV15 and TRBJ2-3; 14 bases are shared with TRBD2. Germline V gives CDR1 LNHNV, CDR2 YYDKDF (reference sequence). Trimming at V came to 2 bases and at J to 6 bases, leaving 13 bases not matched to a gene. The CDR3 spans 19 residues. DNA of the CDR3: TGTGCCACCAGCAGACGCTCACGACTAGCGGGAGGGTGGAGGGATACGCAGTATTTT. Translation: CATSRRSRLAGGWRDTQYF. Combining the CDR3 with reference TRBV15 and TRBJ2-3 gives the whole variable domain DAMVIQNPRYQVTQFGKPVTLSCSQTLNHNVMYWYQQKSSQAPKLLFHYYDKDFNNEADTPDNFQSRRPNTSFCFLDIRSPGLGDTAMYLCATSRRSRLAGGWRDTQYFGPGTRLTVL.

This chain uses TRBV29-1 with TRBJ2-3, with a possible D match to TRBD1 (6 bases). Germline CDR1 SQVTM, CDR2 ANQGSEA. CDR3 length: 14 amino acids. Trimming shortened V by 6 bases and J by 1 base, and 14 bases separated the two germline ends. Written as DNA, the CDR3 is TGCAGCGTCGGCCCCACAGGGCGCACAGATACGCAGTATTTT. Translated, it gives CSVGPTGRTDTQYF.

This chain joins TRBV25-1 and TRBJ1-2; 7 bases match TRBD1. The germline gives CDR1 MGHDK, CDR2 SYGVNS. V dropped 3 bases and J dropped 3; count of bases not matched to a gene: 7. The length of the CDR3 is 15 residues. Written as DNA, the CDR3 is TGTGCCAGCAGTGAGGTACAGGGGCCGGACTATGGCTACACCTTC. It is translated as CASSEVQGPDYGYTF.